The T cell receptor (beta chain) under discussion was sequenced for a study of T cells in Graves' hyperthyroidism and ophthalmopathy. This CDR3 comprises 16 residues. In germline, CDR1 is SQVTM, CDR2 ANQGSEA. J was trimmed by 1 base and V by 8 bases; bases with no gene match: 12. Broader study findings: In validation, the model predicted ophthalmopathy. These predictions came a median roughly 6.5 months before onset. Ophthalmopathy was told apart from stable hyperthyroidism by a 13 V-J model.

The source material, RNA transcripts, was used to amplify TCR beta CDR3 regions. The study used the HTBI primer set for a first-round RT-PCR of the TCR CDR3. TCRdb independently ran MiXCR on the multiplex PCR reads; one entry per CDR3 protein. The sample lists about 560,000 distinct CDR3 sequences; about half were seen once. Comments on this clonotype: Antigen unknown.

Specimen: peripheral blood or thyroid tissue (not recorded which). The clonotype was recovered from a woman aged 18-30 years with Graves' hyperthyroidism. This rearrangement joins TRBV29-1 to TRBJ1-4, with 8 bases fitting TRBD1. CDR3 coding DNA: TGCAGCACGGGACAGGCCAGAATGGGAACTAATGAAAAACTGTTTTTT. It specifies CSTGQARMGTNEKLFF.